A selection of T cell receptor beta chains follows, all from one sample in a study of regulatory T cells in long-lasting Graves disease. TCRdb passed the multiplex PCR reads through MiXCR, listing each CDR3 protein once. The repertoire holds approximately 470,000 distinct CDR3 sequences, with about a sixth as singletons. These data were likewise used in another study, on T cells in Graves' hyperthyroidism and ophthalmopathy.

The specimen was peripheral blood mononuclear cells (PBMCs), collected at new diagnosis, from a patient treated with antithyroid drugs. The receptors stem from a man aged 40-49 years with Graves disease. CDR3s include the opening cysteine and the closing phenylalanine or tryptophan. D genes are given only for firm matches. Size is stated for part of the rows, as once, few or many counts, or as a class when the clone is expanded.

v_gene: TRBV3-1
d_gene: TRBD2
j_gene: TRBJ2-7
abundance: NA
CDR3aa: CASSQDVSGIEQYF
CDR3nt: TGTGCCAGCAGCCAAGATGTGAGCGGGATCGAGCAGTACTTC

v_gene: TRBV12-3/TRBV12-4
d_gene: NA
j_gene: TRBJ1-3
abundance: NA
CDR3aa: CAGSLSGQFSGSTIYF
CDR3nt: TGTGCCGGCAGTTTATCTGGGCAGTTCTCTGGAAGCACCATATATTTT

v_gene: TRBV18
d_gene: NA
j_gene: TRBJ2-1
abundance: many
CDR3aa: CASSQMNEQFF
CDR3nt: TGTGCCAGCTCCCAGATGAATGAGCAGTTCTTC

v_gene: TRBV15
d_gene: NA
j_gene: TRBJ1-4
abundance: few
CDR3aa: CATSRDHPATNEKLFF
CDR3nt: TGTGCCACCAGCAGGGACCACCCCGCAACTAATGAAAAACTGTTTTTT

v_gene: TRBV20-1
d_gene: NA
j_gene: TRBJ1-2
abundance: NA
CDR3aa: CSARRGNGGYTF
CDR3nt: TGCAGTGCTAGGCGGGGGAACGGGGGCTACACCTTC

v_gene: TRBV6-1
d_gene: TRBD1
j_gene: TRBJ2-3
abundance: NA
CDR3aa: CASKDRNTDTQYF
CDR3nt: TGTGCCAGCAAGGACAGGAACACAGATACGCAGTATTTT

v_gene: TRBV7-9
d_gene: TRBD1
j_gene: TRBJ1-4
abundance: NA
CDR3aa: CASGIIQGGSNEKLFF
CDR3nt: TGTGCCAGCGGCATTATACAGGGGGGGAGTAATGAAAAACTGTTTTTT

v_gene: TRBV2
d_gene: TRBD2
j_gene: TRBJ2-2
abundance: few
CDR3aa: CAILVSTSGTNTGELFF
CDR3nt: TGTGCCATCTTAGTCTCGACTAGCGGGACGAACACCGGGGAGCTGTTTTTT

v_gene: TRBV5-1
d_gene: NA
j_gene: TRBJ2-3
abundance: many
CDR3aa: CASSVSGTSTDTQYF
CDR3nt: TGCGCCAGCAGCGTTAGCGGAACTAGCACAGATACGCAGTATTTT

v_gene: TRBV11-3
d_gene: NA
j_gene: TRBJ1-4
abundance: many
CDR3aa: CASSLGGRGGEKLFF
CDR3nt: TGTGCCAGCAGCTTAGGAGGCCGGGGAGGAGAAAAACTGTTTTTT

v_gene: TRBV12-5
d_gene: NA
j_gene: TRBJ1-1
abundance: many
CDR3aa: CASGLGKAALNTEAFF
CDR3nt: TGTGCTAGTGGTTTGGGCAAAGCCGCTCTGAACACTGAAGCTTTCTTT

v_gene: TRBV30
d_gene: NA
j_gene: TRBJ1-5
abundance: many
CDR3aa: CAWTDGVRQPQHF
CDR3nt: TGTGCCTGGACCGACGGAGTACGTCAGCCCCAGCATTTT

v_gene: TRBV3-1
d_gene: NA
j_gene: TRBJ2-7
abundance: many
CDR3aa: CASSQVGQWMYF
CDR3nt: TGTGCCAGCAGCCAAGTAGGACAGTGGATGTACTTC

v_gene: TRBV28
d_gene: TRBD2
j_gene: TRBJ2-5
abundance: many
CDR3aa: CASSLWLAGAGSQETQYF
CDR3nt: TGTGCCAGCAGTTTGTGGCTAGCGGGAGCGGGGAGTCAAGAGACCCAGTACTTC

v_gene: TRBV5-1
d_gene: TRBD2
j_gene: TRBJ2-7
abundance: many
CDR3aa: CASSSGGGVRYEQYF
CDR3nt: TGCGCCAGCAGCTCAGGCGGGGGGGTGAGGTACGAGCAGTACTTC

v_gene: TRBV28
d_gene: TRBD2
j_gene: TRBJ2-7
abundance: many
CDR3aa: CASSSLADPTYF
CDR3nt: TGTGCCAGCAGTTCCCTAGCGGACCCTACTTACTTC

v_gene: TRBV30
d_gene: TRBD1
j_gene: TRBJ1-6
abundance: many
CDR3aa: CAWELTGGTRRSPLHF
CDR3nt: TGTGCCTGGGAACTGACAGGGGGCACGAGGCGTTCACCCCTCCACTTT

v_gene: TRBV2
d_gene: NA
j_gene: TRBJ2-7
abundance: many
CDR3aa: CASSEVEGLSSYEQYF
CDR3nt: TGTGCCAGCAGTGAAGTTGAGGGGCTTAGCTCCTACGAGCAGTACTTC

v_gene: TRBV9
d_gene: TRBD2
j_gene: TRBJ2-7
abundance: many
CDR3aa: CASSVSSGRKEQYF
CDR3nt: TGTGCCAGCAGCGTTTCTAGCGGGAGGAAGGAGCAGTACTTC

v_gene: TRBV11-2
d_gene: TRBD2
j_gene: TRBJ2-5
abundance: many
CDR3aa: CASSTGVTSGSLETQYF
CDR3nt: TGTGCCAGCAGCACAGGGGTAACTAGCGGGAGTCTTGAGACCCAGTACTTC

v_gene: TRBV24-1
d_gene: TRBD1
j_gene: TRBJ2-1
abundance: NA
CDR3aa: CATSDQGQGGDNEQFF
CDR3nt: TGTGCCACCAGTGACCAGGGACAGGGGGGGGACAATGAGCAGTTCTTC

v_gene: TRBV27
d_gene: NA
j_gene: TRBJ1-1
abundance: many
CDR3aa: CASSLSGFAEAFF
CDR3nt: TGTGCCAGCAGTTTATCAGGGTTCGCTGAAGCTTTCTTT

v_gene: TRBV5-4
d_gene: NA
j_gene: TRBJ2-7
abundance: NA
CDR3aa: CASSPLAGDAYEQYF
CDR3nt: TGTGCCAGCAGCCCCCTTGCTGGGGATGCCTACGAGCAGTACTTC

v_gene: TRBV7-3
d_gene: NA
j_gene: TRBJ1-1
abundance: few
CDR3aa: CASSSKGDTEAFF
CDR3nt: TGTGCCAGCAGCTCTAAGGGTGACACTGAAGCTTTCTTT

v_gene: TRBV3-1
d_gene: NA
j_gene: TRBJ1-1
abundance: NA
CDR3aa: CASSQERGAKVSRVNTEAFF
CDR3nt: TGTGCCAGCAGCCAAGAAAGGGGAGCTAAGGTTAGTCGCGTGAACACTGAAGCTTTCTTT

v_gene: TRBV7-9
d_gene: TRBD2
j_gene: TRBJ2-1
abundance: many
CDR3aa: CASSSSGRTNEQFF
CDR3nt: TGTGCCAGCAGCTCTAGCGGGAGGACGAATGAGCAGTTCTTC

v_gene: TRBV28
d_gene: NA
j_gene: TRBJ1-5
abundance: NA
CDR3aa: CASSFPAHGQPQHF
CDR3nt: TGTGCCAGCAGTTTCCCGGCCCACGGTCAGCCCCAGCATTTT

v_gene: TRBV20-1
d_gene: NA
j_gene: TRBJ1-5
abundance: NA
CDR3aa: CSARDRGYDQPQHF
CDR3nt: TGCAGTGCTAGAGATCGGGGGTATGATCAGCCCCAGCATTTT

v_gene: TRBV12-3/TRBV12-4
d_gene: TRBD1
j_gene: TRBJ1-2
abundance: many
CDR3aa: CASSSARGLGGYTF
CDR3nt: TGTGCCAGCAGTTCCGCCAGGGGGCTTGGAGGCTACACCTTC

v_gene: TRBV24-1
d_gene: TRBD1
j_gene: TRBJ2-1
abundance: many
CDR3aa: CAISGQGQYNEQFF
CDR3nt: TGTGCCATTTCGGGACAGGGACAGTACAATGAGCAGTTCTTC

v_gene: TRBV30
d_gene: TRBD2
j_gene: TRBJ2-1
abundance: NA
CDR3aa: CARSISGPYEQFF
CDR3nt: TGTGCCCGGAGTATTAGCGGGCCCTATGAGCAGTTCTTC

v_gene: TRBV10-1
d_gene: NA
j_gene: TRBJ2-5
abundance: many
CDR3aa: CASSELPQETQYF
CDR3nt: TGCGCCAGCAGTGAGCTACCGCAAGAGACCCAGTACTTC

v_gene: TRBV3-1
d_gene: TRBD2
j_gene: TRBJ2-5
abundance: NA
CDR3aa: CASAPVVGGEAQYF
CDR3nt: TGTGCCAGCGCCCCTGTTGTCGGGGGGGAGGCCCAGTACTTC

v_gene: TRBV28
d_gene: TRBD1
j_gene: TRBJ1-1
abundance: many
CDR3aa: CASSLDRGLNTEAFF
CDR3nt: TGTGCCAGCAGCCTTGACAGGGGGCTGAACACTGAAGCTTTCTTT

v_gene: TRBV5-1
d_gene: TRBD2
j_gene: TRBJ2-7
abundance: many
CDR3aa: CASRPGLASRYEQYF
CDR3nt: TGCGCCAGCAGACCAGGACTAGCGTCAAGGTACGAGCAGTACTTC

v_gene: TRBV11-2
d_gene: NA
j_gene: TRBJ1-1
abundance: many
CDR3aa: CASSLTPGRVNTEAFF
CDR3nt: TGTGCCAGCAGCTTGACCCCGGGCAGGGTGAACACTGAAGCTTTCTTT

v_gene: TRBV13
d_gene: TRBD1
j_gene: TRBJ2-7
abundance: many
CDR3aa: CASSFAGTDTYEQYF
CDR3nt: TGTGCCAGCAGCTTCGCCGGGACAGACACCTACGAGCAGTACTTC

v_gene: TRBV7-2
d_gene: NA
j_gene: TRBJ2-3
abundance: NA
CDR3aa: CASSLVAGVGTDTQYF
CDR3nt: TGTGCCAGCAGCTTAGTGGCGGGTGTGGGCACAGATACGCAGTATTTT

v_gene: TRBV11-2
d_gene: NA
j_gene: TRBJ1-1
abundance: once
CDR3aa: CASSLIGGAGNTEAFF
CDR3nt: TGTGCCAGCAGCTTAATAGGGGGGGCAGGGAACACTGAAGCTTTCTTT

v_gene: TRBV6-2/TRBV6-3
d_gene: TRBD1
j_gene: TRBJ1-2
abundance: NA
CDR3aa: CASSYSQGAGGYTF
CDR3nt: TGTGCCAGCAGTTACTCACAGGGGGCAGGAGGCTACACCTTC

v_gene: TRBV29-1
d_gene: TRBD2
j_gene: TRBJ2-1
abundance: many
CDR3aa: CSVEPRTSGYNEQFF
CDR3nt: TGCAGCGTTGAACCCCGGACTAGCGGATACAATGAGCAGTTCTTC

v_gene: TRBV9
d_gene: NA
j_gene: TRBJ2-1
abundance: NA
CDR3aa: CASSVDGVSYNEQFF
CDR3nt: TGTGCCAGCAGCGTAGACGGAGTCTCCTACAATGAGCAGTTCTTC

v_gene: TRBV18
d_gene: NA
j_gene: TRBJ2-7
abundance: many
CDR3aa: CASSPWPGETYEQYF
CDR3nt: TGTGCCAGCTCACCGTGGCCCGGGGAAACCTACGAGCAGTACTTC

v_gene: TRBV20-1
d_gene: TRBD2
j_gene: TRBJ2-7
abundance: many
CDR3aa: CSAPGTSGLHEQYF
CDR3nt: TGCAGTGCGCCCGGGACTAGCGGGCTGCACGAGCAGTACTTC

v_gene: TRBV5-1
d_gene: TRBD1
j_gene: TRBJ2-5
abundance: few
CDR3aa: CASSPRDRWETQYF
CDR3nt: TGCGCCAGCAGTCCCCGGGACAGGTGGGAGACCCAGTACTTC

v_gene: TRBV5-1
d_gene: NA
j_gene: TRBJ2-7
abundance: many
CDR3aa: CASSLAGAGIFYEQYF
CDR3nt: TGCGCCAGCAGCTTGGCGGGGGCAGGGATTTTCTACGAGCAGTACTTC

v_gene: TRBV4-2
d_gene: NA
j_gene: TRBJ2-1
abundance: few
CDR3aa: CASSQDPVYNEQFF
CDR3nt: TGTGCCAGCAGCCAAGATCCAGTCTACAATGAGCAGTTCTTC